The 23 T cell receptor beta chains presented below share a single source sample, sequenced in a study of T cell responses to AZD1222 COVID-19 vaccine. Data came from immunoSEQ multiplex PCR; TCRdb stores just in-frame clones and leaves some out. The sample includes around 120,000 clones, roughly 87% seen only once; the top ten take 7.5%. The specimen was peripheral blood, collected on day 0 of AZD1222 vaccination. Receptor source: an adult in good health.

The chain couples TRBV30 to TRBJ1-5; 8 nucleotides line up with TRBD1. Trimming removed 5 bases from V and 5 bases from J; junction bases left unmatched: 5. CDR3 length equals 13 residues. Germline V gene data show CDR1 as GTSNPN and CDR2 as SVGIG (reference sequence). The DNA for the CDR3 is TGTGCCTGGGCCGGACAGGGCCATCAGCCCCAGCATTTT. Its protein is CAWAGQGHQPQHF.

A note on this clone: Other nucleotide sequences from this sample produce the same CDR3. The V gene is TRBV5-1, the J gene TRBJ2-2; no clear D. Trimming shortened V by 0 bases and J by 6 bases, and 3 bases separated the two germline ends. The CDR3 covers 12 residues. CDR1 SGHRS and CDR2 YFSETQ come from the germline V gene. The CDR3 here is CASSLAPGELFF. CDR3 in DNA: TGCGCCAGCAGCTTGGCCCCCGGGGAGCTGTTTTTT.

This chain uses TRBV28 with TRBJ2-7; the D gene is possibly TRBD1 (5 bases). CDR3 size: 15 residues. The V gene lost 4 bases and the J gene lost 6 bases, with 19 bases spanning the gap. Germline CDR1 and CDR2: MDHEN and SYDVKM. The DNA of the CDR3 is TGTGCCAGCAGTTACCATGACAGCCAGACCTCCGAGCAGTACTTC. Translation: CASSYHDSQTSEQYF.

The gene calls are TRBV6-5 and TRBJ1-1, with D possibly being TRBD1 (6 bases). Germline CDR1 is MNHEY and CDR2 is SVGAGI. The CDR3 runs to 15 residues. Trimming shortened V by 5 bases and J by 5 bases, and 18 bases separated the two germline ends. In DNA form, the CDR3 reads TGTGCCAGCAGTCGCGTACAGGGCTATGGGACTGAAGCTTTCTTT. It translates to CASSRVQGYGTEAFF.

The rearrangement uses TRBV29-1 and TRBJ2-5; D is ambiguous. Trimming took 5 bases from V and 5 from J, leaving 9 bases between them. The CDR3 spans 11 residues. Germline CDR1 SQVTM, CDR2 ANQGSEA. The CDR3 reads CSVFGGETQYF. CDR3 nucleotides: TGCAGCGTTTTTGGTGGGGAGACCCAGTACTTC.

The J gene is TRBJ1-1, the V gene TRBV29-1; no definite D call. Trimming stripped 6 bases from V and 1 base from J, with 9 bases between. This CDR3 is built from 12 residues. From germline, CDR1 is SQVTM and CDR2 ANQGSEA. The CDR3 loop reads CSVVDGNTEAFF. The DNA of the CDR3 is TGCAGCGTAGTCGACGGGAACACTGAAGCTTTCTTT.

V usage is TRBV14 and J usage is TRBJ2-3, with TRBD2 as a possible D gene (5 bases). Trimming pared 4 bases from V and 2 bases from J, leaving 7 bases between. The CDR3 contains 13 residues. The germline CDR1 and CDR2 sequences are SGHDN and FVKESK. CDR3 protein: CASSLDYTDTQYF. In DNA, the CDR3 is TGTGCCAGCAGCCTTGACTACACAGATACGCAGTATTTT.

This sequence joins TRBV5-1 and TRBJ2-6; the match to TRBD2 covers 8 bases. J was trimmed by 2 bases and V by 4 bases; bases with no gene match: 14. Germline V gives CDR1 SGHRS, CDR2 YFSETQ. CDR3 length: 19 residues. The CDR3 is CASSLRGGGLGPGANVLTF. The CDR3 DNA sequence: TGCGCCAGCAGCCTGAGGGGCGGGGGGCTTGGCCCTGGGGCCAACGTCCTGACTTTC.

This clone was detected only a few times. The chain recombines TRBV7-3 with TRBJ1-2; maybe TRBD1 (5 bases). Germline assignment: CDR1 SGHTA and CDR2 FQGTGA. CDR3 length: 13 amino acids. The V end was cut by 5 bases, the J end by 8 bases, with 15 bases between. The CDR3 region has the DNA TGTGCCAGCAGCCTTGGGGCGGGAGGCGGCTACACCTTC. This gives the protein CASSLGAGGGYTF.

This chain links TRBV5-1 with TRBJ2-1; TRBD1 might be the D (5 bases). V dropped 7 bases and J dropped 1 base, with 15 bases sitting between them. This CDR3 comprises 15 residues. CDR1 is SGHRS and CDR2 is YFSETQ in the germline V gene. Here the CDR3 reads CASRTVAGSYNEQFF. CDR3 DNA sequence: TGCGCCAGCCGAACGGTAGCAGGGTCCTACAATGAGCAGTTCTTC.

V is TRBV30 and J is TRBJ1-2, with unresolved D. Germline CDR1 and CDR2: GTSNPN and SVGIG (reference sequence). The CDR3 contains 11 residues. Between the trimmed V and J ends, which lost 5 bases and 8 bases, there was a span of 12 bases. CDR3 nucleotides: TGTGCCTGGGTGACGGGCGGCGGCTACACCTTC. Translated: CAWVTGGGYTF.

This chain connects TRBV12-3 or TRBV12-4 to TRBJ1-5, with D perhaps TRBD1 (5 bases). V dropped 6 bases and J dropped 6 bases, with 12 bases sitting between them. The CDR3 spans 13 residues. CDR3 in amino acids: CASSEQVSQPQHF. CDR3 in DNA: TGTGCCAGCAGCGAACAGGTTAGTCAGCCCCAGCATTTT.

J is TRBJ1-1 and V is TRBV28; D unclear. V lost 7 bases to trimming and J lost 5 bases, with 8 bases between them. Germline V gene sequence: CDR1 MDHEN, CDR2 SYDVKM. This CDR3 spans 11 amino acids. The CDR3 sequence is CASNWGTEAFF. CDR3 bases: TGTGCCAGCAATTGGGGAACTGAAGCTTTCTTT.

The chain links TRBV18 to TRBJ1-5; D call uncertain. The CDR3 has 15 amino acids. Looked up from germline, CDR1 is KGHSH and CDR2 is LQKENI. Trimming shortened V by 3 bases and J by 0 bases, and 9 bases separated the two germline ends. Here the CDR3 DNA reads TGTGCCAGCTCACCCCAGGCTAATAGCAATCAGCCCCAGCATTTT. Translation gives CASSPQANSNQPQHF.

Only a few counts were recorded for this clone. The rearrangement uses TRBV7-2 and TRBJ2-5; maybe TRBD1 (6 bases). The CDR3 spans 15 residues. The germline gives CDR1 SGHTA, CDR2 FQGNSA. Trimming removed 1 base at V and 3 bases at J, with 12 bases between. The CDR3 DNA is TGTGCCAGCAGCTTAGAGTACAGGGTCGAAGAGACCCAGTACTTC. It encodes CASSLEYRVEETQYF.

V and J are TRBV28 and TRBJ1-5; maybe TRBD1 (5 bases). This CDR3 contains 15 residues. Trimming removed 5 bases at V and 5 bases at J, with 16 bases between. Looked up from germline, CDR1 is MDHEN and CDR2 is SYDVKM. Here the CDR3 reads CASSIPGRWDQPQHF. CDR3 nucleotide sequence: TGTGCCAGCAGTATTCCGGGACGGTGGGATCAGCCCCAGCATTTT.

Written as DNA, the CDR3 is TGTGCCAGCAGCTCACGGGACAGGGCCGTCAATGAGCAGTTCTTC. Its protein is CASSSRDRAVNEQFF. V gene TRBV7-3 combines with J gene TRBJ2-1; 9 bases match TRBD1. The V segment lost 4 bases and the J segment 6 bases; nucleotides outside the gene matches: 7. CDR3 length: 15 residues. CDR1 SGHTA and CDR2 FQGTGA come from the germline V gene.

This rearrangement joins TRBV7-3 to TRBJ2-1; D unresolved. Germline values: CDR1 SGHTA, CDR2 FQGTGA. The CDR3 runs to 14 residues. Between the trimmed V and J ends, which lost 2 bases and 7 bases, there was a span of 12 bases. Written as DNA, the CDR3 is TGTGCCAGCAGCTTACATTTAGGGCTTAATGAGCAGTTCTTC. Residues: CASSLHLGLNEQFF.

This chain links TRBV28 with TRBJ1-1; D gene unclear. The CDR3 is 12 residues long. The V end lost 6 bases, the J end lost 1 base, and 6 bases lay between the germline ends. Looked up from germline, CDR1 is MDHEN and CDR2 is SYDVKM. CDR3 loop: CASRSPNTEAFF. The CDR3 DNA reads as TGTGCCAGCAGGTCTCCGAACACTGAAGCTTTCTTT. The full variable domain, rest sourced from reference TRBV28 and TRBJ1-1, is DVKVTQSSRYLVKRTGEKVFLECVQDMDHENMFWYRQDPGLGLRLIYFSYDVKMKEKGDIPEGYSVSREKKERFSLILESASTNQTSMYLCASRSPNTEAFFGQGTRLTVV.

The rearrangement links TRBV7-3 to TRBJ2-7; D is undetermined. The germline V gene has CDR1 SGHTA and CDR2 FQGTGA. The V end was cut by 2 bases, the J end by 0 bases, with 5 bases between. This CDR3 is built from 13 residues. CDR3 DNA sequence: TGTGCCAGCAGCTTAGGGGTCTCCTACGAGCAGTACTTC. Translating it yields CASSLGVSYEQYF.

The chain recombines TRBV11-1 with TRBJ2-3; 9 nucleotides line up with TRBD2. Trimming cost V 6 bases and J 4 bases; bases outside gene matches: 5. There are 14 residues in the CDR3. Germline V lookup: CDR1 SGHAT, CDR2 FQDESV (reference sequence). CDR3 region: CASSGTSSADTQYF. CDR3 sequence (DNA): TGTGCCAGCAGTGGGACTAGCTCAGCAGATACGCAGTATTTT.

This rearrangement joins TRBV7-9 to TRBJ2-7; 7 bases fit TRBD1. This CDR3 is 12 amino acids long. Per germline, CDR1 SEHNR and CDR2 FQNEAQ (reference sequence). The V segment lost 11 bases and the J segment 4 bases; nucleotides outside the gene matches: 8. Here the CDR3 DNA reads TGTGCCGGCCAGACAGGGAATTACGAGCAGTACTTC. This sequence encodes CAGQTGNYEQYF.

The genes are TRBV28 and TRBJ1-3; no clear D gene. With 2 bases removed from V and 0 bases from J, the gap between germline ends came to 23 bases. In germline, CDR1 is MDHEN, CDR2 SYDVKM. The CDR3 length is 20 residues. The CDR3, as DNA: TGTGCCAGCAGTTTAGGGTTCGGATTATATCGGCGCTACTCTGGAAACACCATATATTTT. Translating it yields CASSLGFGLYRRYSGNTIYF.